This entry features one T cell receptor (beta chain) sequence. The CDR3 is 11 amino acids. Unmatched junction bases numbered 5, after V lost 7 bases and J lost 8 bases. Germline values: CDR1 SQVTM, CDR2 ANQGSEA. This record comes from a study of blood T cell repertoires in COVID-19. Across the whole study: T cells, B-cell-depleted T cells, or PBMCs supplied cDNA or gDNA.

Sequencing was performed with immunoSEQ multiplex PCR; in TCRdb, only in-frame clones are kept and a portion is missing. The data show about 200,000 clones, more than 70% seen once. This receptor was taken from a man aged 50 to 60 with COVID-19, enrolled during active disease. The sample comprised peripheral blood. This rearrangement joins TRBV29-1 to TRBJ1-3, with TRBD1 matching over 7 bases. In DNA form, the CDR3 reads TGCAGCGGGCGACAGGGTGACACCATATATTTT. Translated, it gives CSGRQGDTIYF. Supplemented by reference TRBV29-1 and TRBJ1-3, the full variable domain reads SAVISQKPSRDICQRGTSLTIQCQVDSQVTMMFWYRQQPGQSLTLIATANQGSEATYESGFVIDKFPISRPNLTFSTLTVSNMSPEDSSIYLCSGRQGDTIYFGEGSWLTVV.